Following are 21 T cell receptor beta chains from one sample sequenced in a study of OX40 agonist ivuxolimab in advanced cancers. The table came from immunoSEQ multiplex PCR; TCRdb's copy has only in-frame clones and leaves some out. The sample records under 85,000 clones, about 87% being singletons. The specimen comprised CD4+ or CD8+ T cells sorted from blood, sampled in a trial of the OX40 agonist ivuxolimab. These receptors came from an adult with an advanced solid tumor such as melanoma, head and neck, liver or kidney cancer.

J is TRBJ2-6 and V is TRBV19; D gene uncertain. The CDR3 covers 15 residues. Trimming stripped 5 bases from V and 2 bases from J, with 10 bases between. Germline V CDR1 and CDR2: LNHDA, SQIVND (reference sequence). In DNA, the CDR3 is TGTGCCAGTAGTTTCGCAGGTGCTGGGGCCAACGTCCTGACTTTC. Translation gives CASSFAGAGANVLTF.

J is TRBJ1-1 and V is TRBV18, with D tentatively TRBD1 (6 bases). This CDR3 contains 14 residues. Germline V CDR1 and CDR2: KGHSH, LQKENI. Trimming removed 4 bases at V and 7 bases at J, with 16 bases between. CDR3: CASSLGGSSVEAFF. The DNA of the CDR3 is TGTGCCAGCTCACTGGGGGGCAGTAGCGTTGAAGCTTTCTTT.

This clone appeared once. The gene calls are TRBV7-9 and TRBJ1-5; D ambiguous. Germline CDR1 reads SEHNR; CDR2 reads FQNEAQ (reference sequence). The CDR3 has 13 residues. Deletions cut 4 bases from V and 4 bases from J, with 8 bases between. CDR3 DNA: TGTGCCAGCAGCTCAGACGGGAATCAGCCCCAGCATTTT. This translates into CASSSDGNQPQHF.

V is TRBV28 and J is TRBJ2-7; 7 bases agree with TRBD1. V was pared by 5 bases and J by 4 bases, with 11 bases of the junction left unmatched. This CDR3 is built from 15 residues. Germline lookup yields CDR1 MDHEN and CDR2 SYDVKM. The CDR3 protein is CASSTGAGFEYEQYF. CDR3 bases: TGTGCCAGCAGTACAGGGGCCGGGTTTGAGTACGAGCAGTACTTC.

CDR3 sequence (DNA): TGTGCCAGCAGTGAGTATCGTCCCGTGCGAGCGGCGGCGGCCCAATTTACGCAGTACTTC. Encoded protein: CASSEYRPVRAAAAQFTQYF. The chain employs TRBV6-1 and TRBJ2-7, with a possible D match to TRBD2 (5 bases). Trimming left V 3 bases short and J 9 bases short, with 36 bases between. Germline CDR1 and CDR2: MNHNS and SASEGT. This CDR3 has 20 amino acids.

The chain links TRBV19 to TRBJ2-6; D is undetermined. Trimming took 6 bases from V and 2 from J, leaving 2 bases between them. This CDR3 is built from 12 residues. The V gene's germline CDR1 is LNHDA and CDR2 SQIVND (reference sequence). Here the CDR3 reads CASSTGANVLTF. Here the CDR3 DNA reads TGTGCCAGTAGCACTGGGGCCAACGTCCTGACTTTC.

This rearrangement joins TRBV5-1 to TRBJ2-7; TRBD1 matches at 10 bases. The V gene's germline CDR1 is SGHRS and CDR2 YFSETQ. The CDR3 sequence is 15 residues long. Trimming cost V 6 bases and J 6 bases; bases outside gene matches: 12. The DNA for the CDR3 is TGCGCCAGCACCGAAGAAGGGACAGGGGTCGGCGAGCAGTACTTC. Amino acid sequence: CASTEEGTGVGEQYF.

The chain carries TRBV18 and TRBJ1-4, with D uncertain. V shed 6 bases and J shed 11 bases, with 19 bases lying between them. The CDR3 consists of 14 residues. Germline loops: CDR1 KGHSH, CDR2 LQKENI. CDR3 protein: CASSEGFRQEKLFF. The CDR3 DNA reads as TGTGCCAGCTCGGAAGGATTTAGGCAAGAGAAACTGTTTTTT.

The gene calls are TRBV21-1 and TRBJ1-2. TRBV21-1 is tagged as a pseudogene. The CDR3 consists of 13 residues. The DNA for the CDR3 is TGTGCCAGCAGCAAGGGGGGGAGCTATGGCTACACCTTC. Its translation: CASSKGGSYGYTF.

This clone was counted between two and nine times. The chain recombines TRBV19 with TRBJ1-5; D remains ambiguous. V dropped 5 bases and J dropped 2 bases, with 10 bases sitting between them. Germline V lookup: CDR1 LNHDA, CDR2 SQIVND (reference sequence). The CDR3 extends over 14 amino acids. Written as DNA, the CDR3 is TGTGCCAGTAGTGTTTTAGGTGGCAATCAGCCCCAGCATTTT. This translates into CASSVLGGNQPQHF.

The chain joins TRBV11-2 to TRBJ2-1; 7 nucleotides align to TRBD2. This CDR3 is built from 20 residues. J was trimmed by 2 bases and V by 0 bases; bases with no gene match: 16. Germline assignment: CDR1 SGHAT and CDR2 FQNNGV. In nucleotides, the CDR3 is TGTGCCAGCAGCTTAGAGGGTAGGACTAGGCTAGTCGCCACCTACAATGAGCAGTTCTTC. It is translated as CASSLEGRTRLVATYNEQFF. The complete variable domain, with remaining parts taken from reference TRBV11-2 and TRBJ2-1, reads EAGVAQSPRYKIIEKRQSVAFWCNPISGHATLYWYQQILGQGPKLLIQFQNNGVVDDSQLPKDRFSAERLKGVDSTLKIQPAKLEDSAVYLCASSLEGRTRLVATYNEQFFGPGTRLTVL.

The chain recombines TRBV7-8 with TRBJ2-5; 10 bases are shared with TRBD2. The CDR3 spans 16 residues. Per germline, CDR1 SGHVS and CDR2 FQNEAQ. The trim removed 8 bases at V and 7 bases at J, leaving 16 bases unmatched. The chain's CDR3 is CASSRTSGDRVGTQYF. Written as DNA, the CDR3 is TGTGCCAGCTCACGGACTAGCGGCGACCGGGTGGGGACCCAGTACTTC.

This clone was seen only once. This chain connects TRBV4-2 to TRBJ1-5, with 11 bases fitting TRBD1. The CDR3 runs to 16 residues. V trimming: 2 bases; J trimming: 4 bases; junction bases outside the gene matches: 4. The germline V gene has CDR1 LGHNA and CDR2 YNFKEQ. CDR3 loop: CASSQTGTGGNQPQHF. The CDR3 DNA sequence: TGTGCCAGCAGCCAAACCGGGACAGGGGGTAATCAGCCCCAGCATTTT.

This rearrangement joins TRBV5-1 to TRBJ2-3; D may be TRBD1 (5 bases). The V and J ends lost 0 bases and 6 bases respectively, with 11 bases between them. Germline CDR1 reads SGHRS; CDR2 reads YFSETQ. The CDR3 loop spans 14 amino acids. CDR3 coding DNA: TGCGCCAGCAGCTTGGGTGACAGAATCGATACGCAGTATTTT. Translation: CASSLGDRIDTQYF.

The chain's CDR3 is CASSRTDNTEAFF. The CDR3 region has the DNA TGTGCCAGCTCGCGGACCGATAACACTGAAGCTTTCTTT. The chain recombines TRBV18 with TRBJ1-1; no reliable D call. The length of the CDR3 is 13 residues. CDR1 is KGHSH, CDR2 LQKENI, per germline. V dropped 6 bases and J dropped 2 bases, with 10 bases sitting between them.

This rearrangement joins TRBV9 to TRBJ1-4, with 9 bases fitting TRBD1. CDR1 and CDR2 from the germline V gene are SGDLS and YYNGEE. With 3 bases clipped from V and 3 bases from J, the junction kept 3 bases outside the gene matches. CDR3 length: 15 amino acids. The CDR3 loop is CASSARQGANEKLFF. CDR3 sequence (DNA): TGTGCCAGCAGCGCCAGACAGGGGGCTAATGAAAAACTGTTTTTT.

The chain employs TRBV9 and TRBJ2-6; tentative D call: TRBD2 (5 bases). Germline lookup yields CDR1 SGDLS and CDR2 YYNGEE. V gave up 0 bases and J gave up 3 bases, with 7 bases separating them. This CDR3 is built from 15 residues. The CDR3 coding sequence is TGTGCCAGCAGCGTAGGAGGGAATGGGGCCAACGTCCTGACTTTC. It translates to CASSVGGNGANVLTF.

This rearrangement joins TRBV9 to TRBJ1-2, with TRBD1 identical over 7 bases. Germline V lookup: CDR1 SGDLS, CDR2 YYNGEE. CDR3 length equals 14 residues. After removal of 4 bases from V and 4 bases from J, the junction contained 7 bases not matched to a gene. The CDR3 region has the DNA TGTGCCAGCAGCCCTCTAGACAGGGCCTATGGCTACACCTTC. It encodes CASSPLDRAYGYTF.

The chain uses TRBV18 and TRBJ1-4; 8 bases are a match to TRBD1. CDR3 length equals 14 residues. The V and J ends lost 3 bases and 6 bases, in that order; junction bases with no gene match: 3. Germline CDR1 KGHSH, CDR2 LQKENI. The DNA of the CDR3 is TGTGCCAGCTCACCGACAGGGGAGTATGAAAAACTGTTTTTT. It encodes CASSPTGEYEKLFF.

This rearrangement joins TRBV27 to TRBJ2-1; D remains unclear. This CDR3 comprises 13 residues. V gave up 0 bases and J gave up 8 bases, with 8 bases separating them. Germline V gene sequence: CDR1 MNHEY, CDR2 SMNVEV (reference sequence). The CDR3 DNA sequence: TGTGCCAGCAGTTTATCGATAGTACATGAGCAGTTCTTC. Residues: CASSLSIVHEQFF.

The genes are TRBV19 and TRBJ1-2, with 10 positions matching TRBD1. The V segment lost 0 bases and the J segment 8 bases; nucleotides outside the gene matches: 12. The CDR3 contains 17 residues. In germline, CDR1 is LNHDA, CDR2 SQIVND (reference sequence). The CDR3 spells CASSIDQGTGTGEGYTF. The CDR3 DNA is TGTGCCAGTAGTATAGATCAGGGAACCGGGACAGGGGAAGGCTACACCTTC.